Sequencing of this T cell receptor (beta chain) was carried out in a study of blood T cell repertoires in COVID-19. The CDR3 contains 15 residues. The germline V gene has CDR1 MGHDK and CDR2 SYGVNS. The J segment lost 0 bases and the V segment lost 7 bases, leaving 6 bases of the junction unmatched. Per the study methods: Amplified reference gene primers provided the basis for estimating nucleated cell counts. Assay used: immunoSEQ multiplex PCR; TCRdb lists only in-frame clones, some missing. Clone size and the V and J calls come from that table; the DNA yielded D and trimming. The table shows about 180,000 clones, with roughly 86% occurring only once.

The sequence was collected from a woman in her 30s with active or convalescent COVID-19. This rearrangement joins TRBV25-1 to TRBJ2-3; 8 positions match TRBD2. The sequenced material came from peripheral blood. The CDR3 DNA reads TGTGCCAGCAAGAACGGGGGGGCAAGCACAGATACGCAGTATTTT. Amino acid sequence: CASKNGGASTDTQYF.